This entry concerns a single T cell receptor beta chain. The CDR3 is made up of 16 amino acids. J lost 6 bases, V lost 2 bases, and 6 bases had no gene match. The germline gives CDR1 SGHVS, CDR2 FQNEAQ. These data are taken from a study of control samples from healthy donors and cancer patients. TCRdb's copy holds only in-frame clones and misses some; the assay was immunoSEQ multiplex PCR. The sample lists roughly 160,000 clones; 88% were seen once. The sequenced material came from blood. This rearrangement joins TRBV7-8 to TRBJ2-2, with 10 nucleotides matching TRBD2. The origin of this receptor is a woman aged 30 to 39 in good health. CDR3 DNA sequence: TGTGCCAGCAGCTTACTAGCGGGAGTTGGGGCCGGGGAGCTGTTTTTT. The encoded protein is CASSLLAGVGAGELFF.